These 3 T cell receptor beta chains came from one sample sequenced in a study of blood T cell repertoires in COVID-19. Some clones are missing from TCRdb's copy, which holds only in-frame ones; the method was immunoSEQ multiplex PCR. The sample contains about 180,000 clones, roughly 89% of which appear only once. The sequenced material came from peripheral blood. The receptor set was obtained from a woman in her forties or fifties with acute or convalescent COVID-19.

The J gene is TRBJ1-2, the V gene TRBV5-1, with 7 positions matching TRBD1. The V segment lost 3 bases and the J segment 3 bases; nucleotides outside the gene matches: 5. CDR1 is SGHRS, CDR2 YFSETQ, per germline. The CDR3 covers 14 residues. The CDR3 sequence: CASSWMGQYYGYTF. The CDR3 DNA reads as TGCGCCAGCAGCTGGATGGGACAGTACTATGGCTACACCTTC.

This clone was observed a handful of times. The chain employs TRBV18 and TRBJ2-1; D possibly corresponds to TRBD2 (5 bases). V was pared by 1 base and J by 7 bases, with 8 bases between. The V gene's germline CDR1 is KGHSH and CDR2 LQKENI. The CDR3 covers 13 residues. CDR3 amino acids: CASSPLGVNEQFF. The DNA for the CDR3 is TGTGCCAGCTCACCACTGGGAGTGAATGAGCAGTTCTTC.

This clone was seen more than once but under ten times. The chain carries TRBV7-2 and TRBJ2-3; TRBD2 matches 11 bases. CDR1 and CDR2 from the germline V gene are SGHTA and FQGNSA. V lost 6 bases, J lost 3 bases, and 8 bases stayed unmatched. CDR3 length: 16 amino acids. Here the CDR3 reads CASSPKIAGGTDTQYF. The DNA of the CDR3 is TGTGCCAGCAGTCCTAAAATAGCGGGAGGGACAGATACGCAGTATTTT.